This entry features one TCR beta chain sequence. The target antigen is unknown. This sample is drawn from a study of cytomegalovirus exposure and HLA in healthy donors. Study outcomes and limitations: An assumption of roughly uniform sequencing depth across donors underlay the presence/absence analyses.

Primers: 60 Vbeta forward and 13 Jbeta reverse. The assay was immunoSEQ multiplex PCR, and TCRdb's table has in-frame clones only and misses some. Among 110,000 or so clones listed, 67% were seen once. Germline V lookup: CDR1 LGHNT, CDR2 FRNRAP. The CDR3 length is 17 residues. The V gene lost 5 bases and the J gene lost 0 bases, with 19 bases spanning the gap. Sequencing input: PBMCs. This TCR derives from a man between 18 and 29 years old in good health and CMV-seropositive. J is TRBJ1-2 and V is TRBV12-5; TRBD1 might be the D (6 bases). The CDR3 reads CASGPHDLDRANYGYTF. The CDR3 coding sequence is TGTGCTAGTGGTCCGCATGATTTGGACAGAGCTAACTATGGCTACACCTTC.